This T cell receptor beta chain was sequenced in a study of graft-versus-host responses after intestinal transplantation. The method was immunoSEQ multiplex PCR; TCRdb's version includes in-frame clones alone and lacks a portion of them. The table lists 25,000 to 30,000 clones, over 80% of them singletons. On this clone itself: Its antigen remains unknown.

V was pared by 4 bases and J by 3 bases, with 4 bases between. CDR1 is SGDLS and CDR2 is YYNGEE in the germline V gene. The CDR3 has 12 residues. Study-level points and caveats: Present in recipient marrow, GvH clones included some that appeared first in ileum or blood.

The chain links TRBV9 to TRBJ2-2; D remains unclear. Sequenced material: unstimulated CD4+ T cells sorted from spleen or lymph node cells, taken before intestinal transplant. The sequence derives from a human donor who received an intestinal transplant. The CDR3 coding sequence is TGTGCCAGCAGCCTGTACACCGGGGAGCTGTTTTTT. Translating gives CASSLYTGELFF.